These 26 T cell receptor beta chains came from one sample sequenced in a study of T cells in Graves' hyperthyroidism and ophthalmopathy. RNA transcripts served as the template for amplifying TCR beta CDR3 regions. When the TCR CDR3 underwent first-round RT-PCR, the HTBI primer set was used. TCRdb re-called the multiplex PCR reads through MiXCR, storing one row per CDR3 protein. Of over 500,000 distinct CDR3 sequences detected, 40% to 55% appear once; the ten largest clones hold 35% to 50%. The sample taken for sequencing was peripheral blood or thyroid tissue (not recorded which). These receptors were obtained from an adult woman with Graves' disease, either hyperthyroidism or ophthalmopathy (not recorded which).

There are many counts of this clonotype. The rearrangement joins TRBV6-5 to TRBJ1-1; D is uncertain. Germline V lookup: CDR1 MNHEY, CDR2 SVGAGI. The CDR3 sequence is 11 residues long. Trimming took 8 bases from V and 5 from J, leaving 9 bases between them. The DNA of the CDR3 is TGTGCCAGCGGCCGGGGAACTGAAGCTTTCTTT. Translation: CASGRGTEAFF.

This clonotype was recorded at least ten times. The chain recombines TRBV7-8 with TRBJ1-2; TRBD1 might be the D (5 bases). The CDR3 extends over 13 amino acids. Trimming took off 1 base at V and 8 bases at J, with 11 bases between the two ends. CDR1 is SGHVS, CDR2 FQNEAQ, per germline. CDR3 region: CASSLVGGYGYTF. The DNA of the CDR3 is TGTGCCAGCAGCTTAGTCGGGGGGTACGGCTACACCTTC.

This clonotype was detected many times. The chain is built from TRBV15 and TRBJ2-7; 15 bases agree with TRBD2. CDR1 LNHNV and CDR2 YYDKDF come from the germline V gene (reference sequence). Trimming removed 0 bases from V and 2 bases from J; junction bases left unmatched: 5. This CDR3 region has 18 residues. This CDR3 reads CATSRDRTSGRAAYEQYF. The CDR3 bases are TGTGCCACCAGCAGAGATCGGACTAGCGGGAGGGCAGCCTACGAGCAGTACTTC.

This clonotype was recorded many times. The chain links TRBV5-1 to TRBJ2-7, with D unclear. CDR3 length: 15 residues. CDR1 is SGHRS, CDR2 YFSETQ, per germline. Trimming took 0 bases from V and 0 from J, leaving 10 bases between them. CDR3 in amino acids: CASSLADTSSYEQYF. The CDR3 bases are TGCGCCAGCAGCTTGGCCGACACCAGCTCCTACGAGCAGTACTTC.

The gene calls are TRBV11-2 and TRBJ2-5; TRBD1 is a possible D gene (5 bases). The CDR3 is 14 residues long. In germline, CDR1 is SGHAT, CDR2 FQNNGV. Trimming shortened V by 5 bases and J by 9 bases, and 19 bases separated the two germline ends. The CDR3 region has the DNA TGTGCCAGCAGCCCGGACATAATTGGTCAGCCCCAGTACTTC. This gives the protein CASSPDIIGQPQYF. The complete variable domain, with remaining parts taken from reference TRBV11-2 and TRBJ2-5, reads EAGVAQSPRYKIIEKRQSVAFWCNPISGHATLYWYQQILGQGPKLLIQFQNNGVVDDSQLPKDRFSAERLKGVDSTLKIQPAKLEDSAVYLCASSPDIIGQPQYFGPGTRLLVL.

There are many counts of this clonotype. The rearrangement links TRBV9 to TRBJ2-7; a possible D gene is TRBD1 (5 bases). Germline assignment: CDR1 SGDLS and CDR2 YYNGEE. Trimming removed 0 bases from V and 4 bases from J, with 17 bases in between. The CDR3 length is 16 residues. As DNA, the CDR3 is TGTGCCAGCAGCGTAGCCCCACAGGCAGGGTCATACGAGCAGTACTTC. It specifies CASSVAPQAGSYEQYF.

A few counts support this clonotype. V usage is TRBV10-3 and J usage is TRBJ1-3, with 7 positions matching TRBD1. CDR1 is ENHRY and CDR2 is SYGVKD in the germline V gene. The length of the CDR3 is 15 residues. The V segment lost 2 bases and the J segment 2 bases; nucleotides outside the gene matches: 3. CDR3 residues: CAISEQDRAGNTIYF. In nucleotides, the CDR3 is TGTGCCATCAGTGAGCAAGACAGGGCTGGAAACACCATATATTTT.

This clonotype was observed many times. This chain joins TRBV7-9 and TRBJ1-2, with D hard to call. The germline CDR1 and CDR2 sequences are SEHNR and FQNEAQ (reference sequence). This CDR3 has 16 residues. Trimming shortened V by 5 bases and J by 2 bases, and 18 bases separated the two germline ends. The CDR3 sequence is CASSRRTPGENYGYTF. In DNA, the CDR3 is TGTGCCAGCAGCCGAAGGACGCCTGGAGAGAACTATGGCTACACCTTC.

In its sample, this clonotype was seen once. V gene TRBV10-3 combines with J gene TRBJ1-5; D possibly corresponds to TRBD1 (6 bases). Trimming pared 0 bases from V and 11 bases from J, leaving 17 bases between. Germline CDR1 is ENHRY and CDR2 is SYGVKD. The CDR3 is 15 residues long. The CDR3 region is CAISESQGGQETQHF. CDR3 nucleotide sequence: TGTGCCATCAGTGAGTCCCAAGGGGGGCAAGAGACCCAGCATTTT.

With respect to this clonotype: Its ends do not fully match the called genes, so a read error is possible. The V call is TRBV6-5, the J call TRBJ1-3, with TRBD1 identical over 7 bases. CDR3 length: 15 amino acids. Germline V lookup: CDR1 MNHEY, CDR2 SVGAGI. CDR3 nucleotides: TGTGCCAGCAGTTACCCCACAGGGGACAGAAACACCACATATTTT. Its translation is CASSYPTGDRNTTYF.

This clonotype has at least ten counts. V and J are TRBV5-1 and TRBJ2-6; D is unclear. Deletions cut 4 bases from V and 0 bases from J, with 17 bases between. Per the germline V gene, CDR1 is SGHRS and CDR2 is YFSETQ. The CDR3 totals 18 residues. The CDR3 DNA is TGCGCCAGCAGCCTGGGTATGGTAGAAAGCTCTGGGGCCAACGTCCTGACTTTC. It encodes CASSLGMVESSGANVLTF.

V usage is TRBV10-3 and J usage is TRBJ1-2, with 10 bases identical to TRBD1. Trimming at V came to 5 bases and at J to 7 bases, leaving 4 bases not matched to a gene. The CDR3 consists of 13 residues. Germline CDR1 ENHRY, CDR2 SYGVKD. This chain's CDR3 is CAISRQGALGYTF. The CDR3 nucleotides are TGTGCCATCAGTCGACAGGGGGCGCTTGGCTACACCTTC.

This clonotype was seen at least ten times. The rearrangement joins TRBV10-2 to TRBJ1-4; D remains ambiguous. V was clipped by 9 bases and J by 5 bases, with 10 bases between them. The germline V gene has CDR1 WSHSY and CDR2 SAAADI. The CDR3 has 12 amino acids. CDR3 nucleotides: TGCGCCAGTCGCCGTCCCAATGAAAAACTGTTTTTT. It codes for CASRRPNEKLFF.

The chain has TRBV18 and TRBJ1-1; D ambiguous. Trimming took off 0 bases at V and 6 bases at J, with 8 bases between the two ends. Germline V lookup: CDR1 KGHSH, CDR2 LQKENI. The CDR3 extends over 13 amino acids. The CDR3 loop reads CASSPPLDPEAFF. In DNA, the CDR3 is TGTGCCAGCTCACCACCGTTGGATCCTGAAGCTTTCTTT. The full variable domain, its missing parts supplied by reference TRBV18 and TRBJ1-1, is NAGVMQNPRHLVRRRGQEARLRCSPMKGHSHVYWYRQLPEEGLKFMVYLQKENIIDESGMPKERFSAEFPKEGPSILRIQQVVRGDSAAYFCASSPPLDPEAFFGQGTRLTVV.

The chain is built from TRBV20-1 and TRBJ1-5; TRBD1 matches 7 bases. J lost 3 bases, V lost 3 bases, and 11 bases had no gene match. CDR1 is DFQATT, CDR2 SNEGSKA, per germline (reference sequence). This CDR3 has 16 residues. CDR3 in amino acids: CSARETGRGLNQPQHF. The CDR3 DNA sequence: TGCAGTGCTAGGGAGACAGGGCGGGGCCTCAATCAGCCCCAGCATTTT.

The sample holds many counts of this clonotype. This chain uses TRBV3-1 with TRBJ1-1; TRBD1 might be the D (5 bases). This CDR3 is built from 15 residues. CDR1 and CDR2 from the germline V gene are LGHDT and YNNKEL (reference sequence). The V end lost 7 bases, the J end lost 2 bases, and 17 bases lay between the germline ends. CDR3 sequence: CASTATGTPNTEAFF. The CDR3, as DNA: TGTGCCAGCACAGCAACCGGGACCCCAAACACTGAAGCTTTCTTT.

The rearrangement joins TRBV11-1 to TRBJ2-7; D is perhaps TRBD2 (7 bases). CDR1 SGHAT and CDR2 FQDESV come from the germline V gene (reference sequence). This CDR3 is 15 amino acids long. Between the trimmed V and J ends, which lost 5 bases and 5 bases, there was a span of 19 bases. The CDR3 protein is CASSPEGGNSHEQYF. CDR3 in DNA: TGTGCCAGCAGCCCTGAGGGGGGGAATTCCCACGAGCAGTACTTC. The full variable domain, its missing parts supplied by reference TRBV11-1 and TRBJ2-7, is EAEVAQSPRYKITEKSQAVAFWCDPISGHATLYWYRQILGQGPELLVQFQDESVVDDSQLPKDRFSAERLKGVDSTLKIQPAELGDSAMYLCASSPEGGNSHEQYFGPGTRLTVT.

This chain links TRBV20-1 with TRBJ2-2; TRBD2 aligns across 10 bases. Losses at the gene ends were 3 bases for V and 3 bases for J; bases not matched to a gene: 1. The germline gives CDR1 DFQATT, CDR2 SNEGSKA (reference sequence). CDR3 length equals 14 residues. CDR3 bases: TGCAGTGCTAGGGGGACTAGCGACACCGGGGAGCTGTTTTTT. Its protein is CSARGTSDTGELFF.

The rearrangement joins TRBV7-3 to TRBJ2-5; TRBD2 aligns across 11 bases. CDR1 is SGHTA, CDR2 FQGTGA, per germline. The junction had 6 bases not matched to a gene; V was cut back by 4 bases and J by 5 bases. This CDR3 spans 15 amino acids. The DNA of the CDR3 is TGTGCCAGCAGCTCCCGGACTAGCGGGTTGGAGACCCAGTACTTC. Its translation: CASSSRTSGLETQYF.

This clonotype was recorded many times. This rearrangement joins TRBV7-9 to TRBJ1-1; maybe TRBD1 (5 bases). Germline V gives CDR1 SEHNR, CDR2 FQNEAQ (reference sequence). There are 14 residues in the CDR3. V was shortened by 5 bases and J by 0 bases, with 10 bases between the two germline ends. CDR3 nucleotides: TGTGCCAGCAGCCCCAGGGAAATGAACACTGAAGCTTTCTTT. This encodes CASSPREMNTEAFF.

The gene calls are TRBV20-1 and TRBJ2-7; 11 positions agree with TRBD1. CDR1 is DFQATT and CDR2 is SNEGSKA in the germline V gene (reference sequence). V lost 6 bases to trimming and J lost 2 bases; unmatched junction nucleotides: 6. This CDR3 is built from 14 residues. The CDR3 reads CSAIPGQGAYEQYF. The CDR3, as DNA: TGCAGTGCCATACCGGGACAGGGGGCCTACGAGCAGTACTTC.

This clonotype showed up just once. The chain is built from TRBV2 and TRBJ2-7; 8 bases are shared with TRBD1. The CDR3 runs 14 residues. Germline-derived CDR1 and CDR2 are SNHLY and FYNNEI. V was clipped by 7 bases and J by 5 bases; unmatched bases: 10. CDR3 DNA: TGTGCCAGCACCAACAGGGGGACAGCCCACGAGCAGTACTTC. Encoded protein: CASTNRGTAHEQYF.

V usage is TRBV9 and J usage is TRBJ2-7, with D unresolved. Deletions cut 2 bases from V and 0 bases from J, with 9 bases between. Germline lookup yields CDR1 SGDLS and CDR2 YYNGEE. The CDR3 is made up of 14 amino acids. CDR3 nucleotides: TGTGCCAGCAGCGTCGGACGGAGCTCCTACGAGCAGTACTTC. Translated, it gives CASSVGRSSYEQYF.

This clonotype came up once. This rearrangement joins TRBV29-1 to TRBJ2-7, with 12 bases lining up with TRBD2. The CDR3 runs 13 residues. V was clipped by 4 bases and J by 6 bases; unmatched bases: 4. CDR1 is SQVTM and CDR2 is ANQGSEA in the germline V gene. In DNA form, the CDR3 reads TGCAGCGTTGGGACTAGCGGGAATGCCGAGCAGTACTTC. It translates to CSVGTSGNAEQYF.

The CDR3 loop reads CASSLPGTGGSYNEQFF. The CDR3 DNA sequence: TGTGCCAGCAGCTTACCAGGGACAGGGGGCTCCTACAATGAGCAGTTCTTC. The rearrangement uses TRBV7-2 and TRBJ2-1; the match to TRBD1 covers 11 bases. The CDR3 spans 17 residues. CDR1 and CDR2 from the germline V gene are SGHTA and FQGNSA. J gave up 0 bases and V 2 bases, and 3 bases lay outside the gene matches.

J is TRBJ1-5 and V is TRBV2, with D perhaps TRBD1 (5 bases). The CDR3 spans 13 residues. Germline V gene lookup returns CDR1 SNHLY and CDR2 FYNNEI. Between the trimmed V and J ends, which lost 6 bases and 5 bases, there was a span of 11 bases. The CDR3 here is CASRETADQPQHF. The CDR3 DNA sequence: TGTGCCAGCAGGGAGACAGCGGATCAGCCCCAGCATTTT. Full variable domain (outside the CDR3, taken from reference TRBV2 and TRBJ1-5): EPEVTQTPSHQVTQMGQEVILRCVPISNHLYFYWYRQILGQKVEFLVSFYNNEISEKSEIFDDQFSVERPDGSNFTLKIRSTKLEDSAMYFCASRETADQPQHFGDGTRLSIL.